Listed here are 31 T cell receptor beta chains from one sample, sequenced in a study of cytomegalovirus exposure and HLA in healthy donors. Only in-frame clones appear in the TCRdb table, and some are missing; sequencing was by immunoSEQ multiplex PCR. The repertoire has around 170,000 clones, 88% of them found once; the top ten carry approximately 3.1%. The material sequenced was PBMCs. These receptors originate from a man younger than 35 in good health and CMV-seronegative.

The genes are TRBV28 and TRBJ2-2; maybe TRBD1 (6 bases). Germline V lookup: CDR1 MDHEN, CDR2 SYDVKM. Trimming took 4 bases from V and 6 from J, leaving 9 bases between them. This CDR3 is built from 13 residues. As DNA, the CDR3 is TGTGCCAGCAGTTCTGGGGGCCCCGGGGAGCTGTTTTTT. Protein sequence: CASSSGGPGELFF. Using reference TRBV28 and TRBJ2-2 for the parts outside the CDR3, the full variable domain is DVKVTQSSRYLVKRTGEKVFLECVQDMDHENMFWYRQDPGLGLRLIYFSYDVKMKEKGDIPEGYSVSREKKERFSLILESASTNQTSMYLCASSSGGPGELFFGEGSRLTVL.

The chain carries TRBV7-2 and TRBJ1-2, with 7 bases matching TRBD1. Germline V gene lookup returns CDR1 SGHTA and CDR2 FQGNSA. V dropped 5 bases and J dropped 4; count of bases not matched to a gene: 4. CDR3 length: 13 amino acids. CDR3 sequence (DNA): TGTGCCAGCAGCAGTACAGGGGTCTATGGCTACACCTTC. Protein product: CASSSTGVYGYTF.

In its sample, this clone was seen a few times. J is TRBJ2-2 and V is TRBV5-6, with D hard to call. Germline loops: CDR1 SGHDT, CDR2 YYEEEE. CDR3 length equals 16 residues. V was clipped by 0 bases and J by 0 bases, with 9 bases between them. The CDR3 reads CASSLGQTSNTGELFF. Here the CDR3 DNA reads TGTGCCAGCAGCTTGGGGCAGACATCGAACACCGGGGAGCTGTTTTTT.

The table lists this clone with a few counts. The chain uses TRBV27 and TRBJ2-7, with D possibly TRBD2 on 5 matching bases. The germline V gene has CDR1 MNHEY and CDR2 SMNVEV (reference sequence). Trimming cost V 11 bases and J 2 bases, with 10 bases left between them. The CDR3 runs to 11 residues. CDR3 DNA sequence: TGTGCCTGCCCGAGGGCCTACGAGCAGTACGTC. Encoded protein: CACPRAYEQYV.

This clone was seen once. The V and J genes are TRBV28 and TRBJ1-3; D uncertain. The CDR3 sequence is 15 residues long. From germline, CDR1 is MDHEN and CDR2 SYDVKM. V lost 6 bases, J lost 0 bases, and 12 bases lay in between. The CDR3 loop reads CASSLQKNSGNTIYF. CDR3 nucleotides: TGTGCCAGCAGCTTACAGAAGAACTCTGGAAACACCATATATTTT.

This sequence joins TRBV5-1 and TRBJ2-3; D is perhaps TRBD1 (6 bases). V was cut by 0 bases and J by 1 base, with 15 bases left in between. CDR1 and CDR2 (germline): SGHRS, YFSETQ. CDR3 length equals 17 residues. CDR3 in DNA: TGCGCCAGCAGCTTGGGCCCTTTGGGGGCTGGCACAGATACGCAGTATTTT. Encoded protein: CASSLGPLGAGTDTQYF.

V gene TRBV19 combines with J gene TRBJ2-1; no definite D call. The CDR3 has 12 residues. The germline V and J ends were trimmed by 5 bases and 4 bases, with 6 bases remaining between them. CDR1 and CDR2 from the germline V gene are LNHDA and SQIVND (reference sequence). The CDR3 region has the DNA TGTGCCAGTAGTCTTATTTACAATGAGCAGTTCTTC. Translation: CASSLIYNEQFF.

The V call is TRBV2, the J call TRBJ2-5, with TRBD2 identical over 9 bases. Per the germline V gene, CDR1 is SNHLY and CDR2 is FYNNEI. Trimming took 1 base from V and 7 from J; bases not matched to a gene: 7. CDR3 size: 15 residues. The CDR3 sequence is CASSEGLAAPMTQYF. DNA for the CDR3: TGTGCCAGCAGTGAAGGACTAGCGGCGCCAATGACCCAGTACTTC.

This chain uses TRBV6-5 with TRBJ2-1, with a possible D match to TRBD1 (6 bases). CDR3 length: 16 amino acids. CDR1 is MNHEY and CDR2 is SVGAGI in the germline V gene. V gave up 3 bases and J gave up 8 bases, with 20 bases separating them. As DNA, the CDR3 is TGTGCCAGCAGTTATCCCCGGGACACGGGGTCCGATGAGCAGTTCTTC. It yields the protein CASSYPRDTGSDEQFF.

This rearrangement joins TRBV9 to TRBJ1-1; 8 bases map to TRBD1. V lost 3 bases and J lost 7; bases outside the gene matches: 14. Germline lookup yields CDR1 SGDLS and CDR2 YYNGEE. This CDR3 spans 16 amino acids. For the CDR3, the DNA is TGTGCCAGCAGCGCCGACCTCAGGGGGCGGGCTTATGAAGCTTTCTTT. Translating it yields CASSADLRGRAYEAFF. Variable domain in full (rest from reference TRBV9 and TRBJ1-1): DSGVTQTPKHLITATGQRVTLRCSPRSGDLSVYWYQQSLDQGLQFLIQYYNGEERAKGNILERFSAQQFPDLHSELNLSSLELGDSALYFCASSADLRGRAYEAFFGQGTRLTVV.

The chain has TRBV28 and TRBJ1-2, with TRBD1 matching 8 bases. Germline CDR1 MDHEN, CDR2 SYDVKM. Trimming at V came to 7 bases and at J to 2 bases, leaving 3 bases not matched to a gene. The CDR3 runs 13 residues. The CDR3 sequence: CASTRTGNYGYTF. The CDR3 bases are TGTGCCAGCACCAGGACAGGGAACTATGGCTACACCTTC.

The J gene is TRBJ2-7, the V gene TRBV18; D not resolved. V was shortened by 3 bases and J by 3 bases, with 6 bases between the two germline ends. This CDR3 contains 12 residues. Germline CDR1 KGHSH, CDR2 LQKENI. The CDR3 reads CASSPIGYEQYF. Written as DNA, the CDR3 is TGTGCCAGCTCACCGATCGGCTACGAGCAGTACTTC.

The chain employs TRBV5-1 and TRBJ1-5; a possible D gene is TRBD1 (6 bases). Germline CDR1 SGHRS, CDR2 YFSETQ. The CDR3 consists of 14 residues. V was pared by 0 bases and J by 7 bases, with 11 bases between. The CDR3 region has the DNA TGCGCCAGCAGCTTGGAACAGGGTCGACAGCCCCAGCATTTT. Amino acids: CASSLEQGRQPQHF.

The chain recombines TRBV5-1 with TRBJ1-3; 7 bases are a match to TRBD1. CDR1 and CDR2 (germline): SGHRS, YFSETQ. The CDR3 is made up of 14 amino acids. V lost 4 bases and J lost 4; bases outside the gene matches: 5. DNA for the CDR3: TGCGCCAGCAGCCTGGAGGGACAGGGAAACACCATATATTTT. Translated: CASSLEGQGNTIYF.

The chain links TRBV6-4 to TRBJ2-3; 7 nucleotides agree with TRBD2. The CDR3 is 14 amino acids. Trimming took 2 bases from V and 4 from J; bases not matched to a gene: 3. Germline V gene data show CDR1 as MRHNA and CDR2 as SNTAGT. CDR3 coding DNA: TGTGCCAGCAGTGACAGGGGAGGGCCAGATACGCAGTATTTT. This gives the protein CASSDRGGPDTQYF.

Only a few counts were recorded for this clone. The chain recombines TRBV6-5 with TRBJ1-1; D perhaps matches TRBD1 (6 bases). The CDR3 is made up of 10 amino acids. Germline V CDR1 and CDR2: MNHEY, SVGAGI. Deletions cut 6 bases from V and 8 bases from J, with 7 bases between. The CDR3 nucleotides are TGTGCCAGCAGGGGGACAGAAGCTTTCTTT. Protein: CASRGTEAFF.

The gene calls are TRBV28 and TRBJ1-2, with 10 positions matching TRBD1. The CDR3 consists of 14 residues. J lost 6 bases, V lost 6 bases, and 7 bases had no gene match. Germline values: CDR1 MDHEN, CDR2 SYDVKM. Written as DNA, the CDR3 is TGTGCCAGCAGCACCGGACAGGGGGTTAATGGCTACACCTTC. Translated: CASSTGQGVNGYTF.

The rearrangement links TRBV6-5 to TRBJ2-3; no clear D gene. Germline-derived CDR1 and CDR2 are MNHEY and SVGAGI. The germline V and J ends were trimmed by 0 bases and 0 bases, with 10 bases remaining between them. The CDR3 sequence is 16 residues long. The CDR3 here is CASSYSIVGSTDTQYF. CDR3 nucleotides: TGTGCCAGCAGTTACTCGATAGTCGGTAGCACAGATACGCAGTATTTT.

This clone was observed a single time. This chain joins TRBV28 and TRBJ2-7, with a possible D match to TRBD2 (7 bases). Germline values: CDR1 MDHEN, CDR2 SYDVKM. The CDR3 has 17 residues. V was clipped by 4 bases and J by 6 bases, with 25 bases between them. Here the CDR3 reads CASSWRGGRAGSSEQYV. Written as DNA, the CDR3 is TGTGCCAGCAGTTGGAGGGGGGGGAGAGCTGGTTCGTCCGAGCAGTACGTC.

This clone was picked up one time. CDR3 amino acids: CASSEFPTSDTGELFF. In nucleotides, the CDR3 is TGTGCCAGCAGTGAATTCCCGACTAGTGATACCGGGGAGCTGTTTTTT. The chain carries TRBV2 and TRBJ2-2; the D gene is possibly TRBD2 (6 bases). V was pared by 2 bases and J by 5 bases, with 15 bases between. This CDR3 region has 16 residues. In germline, CDR1 is SNHLY, CDR2 FYNNEI.

This CDR3 is CASSRPTGGEETQYF. The CDR3 DNA is TGTGCCAGCAGCCGACCGACAGGGGGCGAAGAGACCCAGTACTTC. V and J are TRBV7-9 and TRBJ2-5; 10 nucleotides line up with TRBD1. Germline CDR1 reads SEHNR; CDR2 reads FQNEAQ (reference sequence). There are 15 residues in the CDR3. The V and J ends lost 5 bases and 3 bases, in that order; junction bases with no gene match: 6.

This chain uses TRBV6-5 with TRBJ2-3, with D tentatively TRBD1 (6 bases). The CDR3 totals 16 residues. Germline CDR1 and CDR2: MNHEY and SVGAGI. Trimming took off 0 bases at V and 4 bases at J, with 14 bases between the two ends. CDR3 protein: CASSYSSLRGSDTQYF. CDR3 nucleotide sequence: TGTGCCAGCAGTTACTCGAGCCTCAGGGGCTCAGATACGCAGTATTTT.

The chain couples TRBV23-1 to TRBJ1-4; 8 positions match TRBD1. TRBV23-1 falls under the ORF class, with uncertain function. V was pared by 3 bases and J by 4 bases, with 10 bases of the junction left unmatched. The CDR3 runs 17 residues. CDR3 protein: CASSHLFRGQDNEKLFF. The CDR3 bases are TGCGCCAGCAGTCACCTGTTCCGGGGACAGGATAATGAAAAACTGTTTTTT.

V usage is TRBV2 and J usage is TRBJ2-5; D gene ambiguous. Germline V gene data show CDR1 as SNHLY and CDR2 as FYNNEI. This CDR3 comprises 13 residues. V was trimmed by 5 bases and J by 5 bases, leaving 12 bases between them. This chain's CDR3 is CASSLVSGETQYF. The CDR3, as DNA: TGTGCCAGCAGTCTAGTAAGTGGTGAGACCCAGTACTTC. Using reference TRBV2 and TRBJ2-5 for the parts outside the CDR3, the full variable domain is EPEVTQTPSHQVTQMGQEVILRCVPISNHLYFYWYRQILGQKVEFLVSFYNNEISEKSEIFDDQFSVERPDGSNFTLKIRSTKLEDSAMYFCASSLVSGETQYFGPGTRLLVL.

V gene TRBV4-2 combines with J gene TRBJ1-1, with D possibly TRBD1 on 5 matching bases. Trimming shortened V by 1 base and J by 1 base, and 13 bases separated the two germline ends. CDR1 and CDR2 from the germline V gene are LGHNA and YNFKEQ. CDR3 length equals 16 residues. In DNA, the CDR3 is TGTGCCAGCAGCCAAGTCCTCGGCAGGGCGAACACTGAAGCTTTCTTT. Translation: CASSQVLGRANTEAFF.

This chain connects TRBV18 to TRBJ2-2; D gene ambiguous. Trimming left V 0 bases short and J 7 bases short, with 18 bases between. Germline V CDR1 and CDR2: KGHSH, LQKENI. The CDR3 runs to 17 residues. The CDR3 region has the DNA TGTGCCAGCTCACCACCGATAGCAAGTAGTGAGGACGGGGAGCTGTTTTTT. This encodes CASSPPIASSEDGELFF.

The chain recombines TRBV18 with TRBJ2-2; 7 bases match TRBD1. Germline V gives CDR1 KGHSH, CDR2 LQKENI. With V trimmed by 7 bases and J by 2 bases, 1 base remained unmatched. The CDR3 length is 13 residues. Written as DNA, the CDR3 is TGTGCCAGCTGGACAGGAAACACCGGGGAGCTGTTTTTT. Encoded protein: CASWTGNTGELFF.

V is TRBV14 and J is TRBJ1-4; D is unclear. The length of the CDR3 is 12 residues. The ends were cut back, 3 bases at V and 14 bases at J, with 13 bases in the middle. Germline lookup yields CDR1 SGHDN and CDR2 FVKESK. The CDR3 protein is CASSHMFWPLFF. The CDR3 bases are TGTGCCAGCAGCCACATGTTCTGGCCCCTGTTTTTT.

The rearrangement links TRBV7-2 to TRBJ2-3, with 7 bases matching TRBD2. With V trimmed by 5 bases and J by 2 bases, 10 bases remained unmatched. The CDR3 is 16 residues long. The germline gives CDR1 SGHTA, CDR2 FQGNSA. The CDR3 bases are TGTGCCAGCAGCGTTCTAGCGGAGATCCCCACAGATACGCAGTATTTT. It encodes CASSVLAEIPTDTQYF.

The rearrangement links TRBV27 to TRBJ2-6; D gene ambiguous. This CDR3 spans 14 amino acids. The germline V gene encodes CDR1 MNHEY and CDR2 SMNVEV (reference sequence). The V gene lost 4 bases and the J gene lost 2 bases, with 6 bases spanning the gap. The CDR3 loop is CASSSTAGANVLTF. CDR3 coding DNA: TGTGCCAGCAGTTCGACTGCTGGGGCCAACGTCCTGACTTTC.

This sequence joins TRBV18 and TRBJ1-5; unclear D gene. The CDR3 has 16 residues. V lost 1 base and J lost 0, with 10 bases in between. Germline lookup yields CDR1 KGHSH and CDR2 LQKENI. CDR3 in DNA: TGTGCCAGCTCACCACGGGCCAGACATAGCAATCAGCCCCAGCATTTT. Amino acid sequence: CASSPRARHSNQPQHF.